Presented here are 30 T cell receptor beta chains from one specimen sequenced in a study of blood T cell repertoires in COVID-19. TCRdb's table, derived via immunoSEQ multiplex PCR, lists solely in-frame clones and lacks some. The table includes roughly 170,000 clones, around 90% detected once. The sample was peripheral blood. These receptors were taken from a man aged 55 to 70 with acute or convalescent COVID-19.

In this sample, this clone turned up once. The J gene is TRBJ2-1, the V gene TRBV7-8; TRBD2 matches at 11 bases. The CDR3 runs 17 residues. The V gene's germline CDR1 is SGHVS and CDR2 FQNEAQ. V was pared by 2 bases and J by 0 bases, with 3 bases of the junction left unmatched. The CDR3 reads CASSLRLAGSSYNEQFF. The CDR3 region has the DNA TGTGCCAGCAGCTTACGACTAGCGGGGAGCTCCTACAATGAGCAGTTCTTC.

Here the CDR3 DNA reads TGTGCCAGCAGCCTGGGGACAGGGGAATATGAAAAACTGTTTTTT. Translating gives CASSLGTGEYEKLFF. V and J are TRBV3-1 (or the pseudogene TRBV3-2) and TRBJ1-4; 10 bases line up with TRBD1. CDR3 length equals 15 residues. The V gene end was trimmed by 4 bases and the J gene end by 6 bases; junction bases not matched to a gene: 5. Per germline, CDR1 LGHDT and CDR2 YNNKEL (reference sequence).

This sequence joins TRBV7-8 and TRBJ1-1, with TRBD1 identical over 10 bases. CDR3 length: 14 amino acids. Trimming at V came to 5 bases and at J to 4 bases, leaving 4 bases not matched to a gene. Germline assignment: CDR1 SGHVS and CDR2 FQNEAQ. The CDR3 DNA sequence: TGTGCCAGCAGCGGACAGGGGGGCGGCACTGAAGCTTTCTTT. It encodes CASSGQGGGTEAFF. Using reference TRBV7-8 and TRBJ1-1 for the parts outside the CDR3, the full variable domain is GAGVSQSPRYKVAKRGQDVALRCDPISGHVSLFWYQQALGQGPEFLTYFQNEAQLDKSGLPSDRFFAERPEGSVSTLKIQRTQQEDSAVYLCASSGQGGGTEAFFGQGTRLTVV.

This clone came up once. The V call is TRBV9, the J call TRBJ2-1; D is ambiguous. The V end was cut by 0 bases, the J end by 6 bases, with 10 bases between. Germline lookup yields CDR1 SGDLS and CDR2 YYNGEE. This CDR3 spans 14 amino acids. This CDR3 reads CASSVATLGNEQFF. The DNA of the CDR3 is TGTGCCAGCAGCGTAGCCACCCTAGGCAATGAGCAGTTCTTC.

The V gene is TRBV3-1 (or the pseudogene TRBV3-2), the J gene TRBJ1-1, with 7 bases aligning to TRBD1. J was trimmed by 0 bases and V by 4 bases; bases with no gene match: 5. Germline V gene sequence: CDR1 LGHDT, CDR2 YNNKEL (reference sequence). The CDR3 runs 15 residues. The CDR3 spells CASSPPGQMNTEAFF. The CDR3 DNA follows: TGTGCCAGCAGCCCGCCGGGACAGATGAACACTGAAGCTTTCTTT.

This sequence joins TRBV30 and TRBJ2-1, with D possibly being TRBD2 (5 bases). Trimming cost V 0 bases and J 2 bases, with 8 bases left between them. The CDR3 has 14 amino acids. Germline CDR1 reads GTSNPN; CDR2 reads SVGIG (reference sequence). CDR3 DNA sequence: TGTGCCTGGAGTGTACGGGGAACCTACAATGAGCAGTTCTTC. It yields the protein CAWSVRGTYNEQFF.

The CDR3: CASSPNRDGNQPQHF. For the CDR3, the DNA is TGTGCCAGCAGCCCGAACAGGGATGGCAATCAGCCCCAGCATTTT. The chain joins TRBV7-2 to TRBJ1-5; TRBD1 might be the D (6 bases). Per germline, CDR1 SGHTA and CDR2 FQGNSA. CDR3 length: 15 residues. Trimming took 5 bases from V and 2 from J, leaving 13 bases between them.

The DNA of the CDR3 is TGTGCCAGCTCACCCCTGGACAGGGGGCGGGGCTACACCTTC. Translated, it gives CASSPLDRGRGYTF. The V and J genes are TRBV18 and TRBJ1-2; 11 bases are shared with TRBD1. The V and J ends lost 3 bases and 8 bases, in that order; junction bases with no gene match: 5. This CDR3 is 14 amino acids long. Germline V gene data show CDR1 as KGHSH and CDR2 as LQKENI.

The chain employs TRBV14 and TRBJ1-1; D is perhaps TRBD1 (5 bases). The V and J ends lost 4 bases and 3 bases respectively, with 21 bases between them. The CDR3 runs to 17 residues. Germline V gene data show CDR1 as SGHDN and CDR2 as FVKESK. CDR3 sequence: CASSRLGGPGSDTEAFF. For the CDR3, the DNA is TGTGCCAGCAGCCGCCTGGGGGGACCCGGCAGTGACACTGAAGCTTTCTTT.

The V gene is TRBV7-2, the J gene TRBJ2-1, with D maybe TRBD2 (6 bases). This CDR3 has 13 residues. Deletions cut 3 bases from V and 4 bases from J, with 7 bases between. Germline V gene sequence: CDR1 SGHTA, CDR2 FQGNSA. CDR3 DNA sequence: TGTGCCAGCAGCTTCGCGGGGTACAATGAGCAGTTCTTC. Translation: CASSFAGYNEQFF. Variable domain in full (rest from reference TRBV7-2 and TRBJ2-1): GAGVSQSPSNKVTEKGKDVELRCDPISGHTALYWYRQSLGQGLEFLIYFQGNSAPDKSGLPSDRFSAERTGGSVSTLTIQRTQQEDSAVYLCASSFAGYNEQFFGPGTRLTVL.

V gene TRBV5-4 combines with J gene TRBJ2-7; 7 bases align to TRBD1. Germline V gene sequence: CDR1 SGHNT, CDR2 YYREEE (reference sequence). This CDR3 is 15 amino acids long. J lost 2 bases, V lost 4 bases, and 9 bases had no gene match. The CDR3 reads CASSPGTAGTYEQYF. The CDR3, as DNA: TGTGCCAGCAGCCCCGGGACAGCAGGAACCTACGAGCAGTACTTC.

The chain links TRBV6-1 to TRBJ2-5, with D possibly TRBD2 on 6 matching bases. Deletions cut 1 base from V and 1 base from J, with 10 bases between. CDR3 length equals 15 residues. The germline gives CDR1 MNHNS, CDR2 SASEGT. CDR3 protein: CASSEGNGGQETQYF. The CDR3 bases are TGTGCCAGCAGTGAAGGGAACGGGGGCCAAGAGACCCAGTACTTC.

The chain uses TRBV10-3 and TRBJ2-3; 11 bases line up with TRBD2. From germline, CDR1 is ENHRY and CDR2 SYGVKD. CDR3 length: 16 amino acids. The J segment lost 4 bases and the V segment lost 5 bases, leaving 8 bases of the junction unmatched. CDR3 DNA: TGTGCCATCAGTCTGACTAGCGGGGAACGGGCAGATACGCAGTATTTT. It is translated as CAISLTSGERADTQYF.

The chain couples TRBV2 to TRBJ2-5; 12 bases fit TRBD2. Germline CDR1 reads SNHLY; CDR2 reads FYNNEI. The CDR3 totals 14 residues. Trimming at V came to 5 bases and at J to 4 bases, leaving 2 bases not matched to a gene. CDR3 bases: TGTGCCAGCAGTTCTAGCGGGGGGGGAGAGACCCAGTACTTC. Its protein product is CASSSSGGGETQYF.

The V gene is TRBV24-1, the J gene TRBJ1-2, with 7 bases that match TRBD1. J gave up 2 bases and V 3 bases, and 5 bases lay outside the gene matches. The CDR3 has 15 residues. From germline, CDR1 is KGHDR and CDR2 SFDVKD. The CDR3 DNA sequence: TGTGCCACCAGTGATCGAGGGGGCCAGAACTATGGCTACACCTTC. It translates to CATSDRGGQNYGYTF.

The chain recombines TRBV6-5 with TRBJ1-1, with TRBD1 matching over 7 bases. With 7 bases clipped from V and 5 bases from J, the junction kept 13 bases outside the gene matches. CDR1 and CDR2 from the germline V gene are MNHEY and SVGAGI. The CDR3 length is 15 residues. The CDR3 DNA sequence: TGTGCCAGCATAAATCGGGCAGGGGGTTGGACTGAAGCTTTCTTT. This translates into CASINRAGGWTEAFF.

The rearrangement uses TRBV18 and TRBJ2-1; TRBD1 agrees at 9 bases. The germline gives CDR1 KGHSH, CDR2 LQKENI. V lost 7 bases, J lost 4 bases, and 8 bases stayed unmatched. The CDR3 runs to 15 residues. Written as DNA, the CDR3 is TGTGCCAGCTTAACCGGGACAGGGCTATACAATGAGCAGTTCTTC. It codes for CASLTGTGLYNEQFF.

The chain has TRBV6-6 and TRBJ1-1, with D possibly TRBD1 on 6 matching bases. CDR3 length: 14 residues. From germline, CDR1 is MNHNY and CDR2 SVGAGI (reference sequence). V was shortened by 5 bases and J by 0 bases, with 10 bases between the two germline ends. The CDR3 here is CASSLGQMNTEAFF. The CDR3 region has the DNA TGTGCCAGCAGTCTCGGACAGATGAACACTGAAGCTTTCTTT.

The rearrangement links TRBV5-1 to TRBJ2-1; 11 bases agree with TRBD1. This CDR3 contains 16 residues. The V segment lost 4 bases and the J segment 2 bases; nucleotides outside the gene matches: 5. The germline V gene encodes CDR1 SGHRS and CDR2 YFSETQ. CDR3: CASSIRTGGAYNEQFF. Written as DNA, the CDR3 is TGCGCCAGCAGCATCAGGACAGGGGGCGCCTACAATGAGCAGTTCTTC.

The chain combines TRBV28 with TRBJ2-7; perhaps TRBD1 as D (6 bases). The CDR3 runs to 17 residues. Trimming took off 3 bases at V and 5 bases at J, with 23 bases between the two ends. Germline V gene data show CDR1 as MDHEN and CDR2 as SYDVKM. The CDR3 DNA follows: TGTGCCAGCAGTTTGATGGGGGCTAACTCAAATCAGGACGAGCAGTACTTC. Its translation: CASSLMGANSNQDEQYF.

The rearrangement links TRBV18 to TRBJ1-2; TRBD1 might be the D (6 bases). The CDR3 has 14 residues. Germline lookup yields CDR1 KGHSH and CDR2 LQKENI. V lost 3 bases and J lost 4, with 12 bases in between. The CDR3 loop reads CASSPTGGPYGYTF. Here the CDR3 DNA reads TGTGCCAGCTCACCCACGGGGGGGCCCTATGGCTACACCTTC.

J is TRBJ2-7 and V is TRBV7-8; D may be TRBD2 (6 bases). Germline values: CDR1 SGHVS, CDR2 FQNEAQ. Trimming stripped 2 bases from V and 4 bases from J, with 15 bases between. This CDR3 has 15 amino acids. In nucleotides, the CDR3 is TGTGCCAGCAGCTTAACCGGGGGAATGGTATACGAGCAGTACGTC. This encodes CASSLTGGMVYEQYV.

The chain carries TRBV5-6 and TRBJ2-5, with 13 bases that match TRBD2. Trimming took 6 bases from V and 2 from J; bases not matched to a gene: 4. The CDR3 spans 15 residues. From germline, CDR1 is SGHDT and CDR2 YYEEEE. The CDR3 sequence is CASTSTSGGQETQYF. CDR3 nucleotide sequence: TGTGCCAGCACCTCGACTAGCGGGGGGCAAGAGACCCAGTACTTC.

The genes are TRBV6-5 and TRBJ1-2; tentatively, D is TRBD1 (6 bases). Trimming cost V 2 bases and J 5 bases, with 15 bases left between them. CDR1 and CDR2 from the germline V gene are MNHEY and SVGAGI. The CDR3 length is 15 residues. For the CDR3, the DNA is TGTGCCAGCAGTTACGGGGGCCAACCGAGATATGGCTACACCTTC. It translates to CASSYGGQPRYGYTF.

This sequence joins TRBV7-2 and TRBJ2-7; D not certain. V gave up 2 bases and J gave up 1 base, with 12 bases separating them. CDR1 SGHTA and CDR2 FQGNSA come from the germline V gene. The CDR3 is 15 residues long. Written as DNA, the CDR3 is TGTGCCAGCAGCTTATCGGTAACGGAGTCCTACGAGCAGTACTTC. Protein sequence: CASSLSVTESYEQYF.

The rearrangement links TRBV29-1 to TRBJ2-5; 9 positions match TRBD1. Trimming took 4 bases from V and 0 from J; bases not matched to a gene: 9. Germline CDR1 reads SQVTM; CDR2 reads ANQGSEA. The CDR3 contains 16 residues. CDR3 in DNA: TGCAGCGTTGGGGCTTGGACAGGGGCGTACCAAGAGACCCAGTACTTC. Encoded protein: CSVGAWTGAYQETQYF.

The rearrangement joins TRBV3-1 (or the pseudogene TRBV3-2) to TRBJ2-3; 8 positions agree with TRBD2. J gave up 2 bases and V 5 bases, and 6 bases lay outside the gene matches. CDR1 and CDR2 from the germline V gene are LGHDT and YNNKEL (reference sequence). The CDR3 spans 15 residues. This CDR3 is CASSESGGATDTQYF. The CDR3 nucleotides are TGTGCCAGCAGCGAATCCGGGGGGGCCACAGATACGCAGTATTTT.

The chain is built from TRBV11-2 and TRBJ2-3; 8 bases match TRBD1. The CDR3 is made up of 17 amino acids. Germline V gene lookup returns CDR1 SGHAT and CDR2 FQNNGV. The V and J ends lost 3 bases and 5 bases, in that order; junction bases with no gene match: 13. The DNA for the CDR3 is TGTGCCAGCAGCTTTCGAGGTCAGGGGGCAATAATAGATACGCAGTATTTT. This sequence encodes CASSFRGQGAIIDTQYF.

The chain employs TRBV6-5 and TRBJ2-5; weak D call: TRBD1 (5 bases). Germline CDR1 MNHEY, CDR2 SVGAGI. The V end was cut by 1 base, the J end by 6 bases, with 12 bases between. The CDR3 is 14 amino acids. CDR3 sequence reads: CASSYWQGTKTQYF. In DNA form, the CDR3 reads TGTGCCAGCAGTTACTGGCAGGGAACGAAGACCCAGTACTTC.

The CDR3, as DNA: TGTGCCAGCAGCTTGGTCCTAGCGGGCTCCTACAATGAGCAGTTCTTC. Translated, it gives CASSLVLAGSYNEQFF. This chain joins TRBV7-2 and TRBJ2-1; 8 bases map to TRBD2. The CDR3 is 16 residues long. Per germline, CDR1 SGHTA and CDR2 FQGNSA. Losses at the gene ends were 3 bases for V and 0 bases for J; bases not matched to a gene: 4.